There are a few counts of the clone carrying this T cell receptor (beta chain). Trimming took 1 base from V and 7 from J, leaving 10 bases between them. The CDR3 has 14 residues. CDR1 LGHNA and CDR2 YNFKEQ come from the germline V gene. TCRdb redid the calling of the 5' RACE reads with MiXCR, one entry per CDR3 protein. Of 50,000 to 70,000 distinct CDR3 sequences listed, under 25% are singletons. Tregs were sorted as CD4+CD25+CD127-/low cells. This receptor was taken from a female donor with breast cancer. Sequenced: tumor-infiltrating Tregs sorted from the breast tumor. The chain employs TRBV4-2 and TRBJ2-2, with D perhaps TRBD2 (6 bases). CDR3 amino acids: CASSQGRDFGELFF. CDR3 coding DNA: TGTGCCAGCAGCCAAGGTCGGGACTTCGGGGAGCTGTTTTTT.